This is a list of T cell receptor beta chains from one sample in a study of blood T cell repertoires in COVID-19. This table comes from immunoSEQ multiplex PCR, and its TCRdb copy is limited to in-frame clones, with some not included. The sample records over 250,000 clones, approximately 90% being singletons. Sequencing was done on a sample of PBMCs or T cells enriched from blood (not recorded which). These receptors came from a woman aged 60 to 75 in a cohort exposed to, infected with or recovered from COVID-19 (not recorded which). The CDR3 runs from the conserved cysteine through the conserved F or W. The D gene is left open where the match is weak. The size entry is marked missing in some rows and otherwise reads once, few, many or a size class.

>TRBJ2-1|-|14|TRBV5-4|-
CASSGWGARNEQFF
TGTGCCAGCAGCGGGTGGGGCGCAAGAAATGAGCAGTTCTTC
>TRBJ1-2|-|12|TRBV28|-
CASIGTAGGYTF
TGTGCCAGCATCGGGACTGCGGGGGGCTACACCTTC
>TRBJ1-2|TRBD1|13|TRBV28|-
CATRGRTFTGYTF
TGTGCCACGAGGGGGCGTACTTTTACTGGCTACACCTTC
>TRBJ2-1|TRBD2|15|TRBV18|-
CASSPRLAGDNEQFF
TGTGCCAGCTCACCACGTCTAGCGGGGGACAATGAGCAGTTCTTC
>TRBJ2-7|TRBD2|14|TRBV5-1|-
CASSLPGEGYEQYF
TGCGCCAGCAGCTTGCCTGGGGAGGGATACGAGCAGTACTTC
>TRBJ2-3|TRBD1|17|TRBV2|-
CASSEGDRGYSTDTQYF
TGTGCCAGCAGTGAGGGGGACAGGGGGTACAGCACAGATACGCAGTATTTT
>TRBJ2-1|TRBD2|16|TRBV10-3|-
CAISDLGLAGYNEQFF
TGTGCCATCAGTGACCTAGGACTAGCGGGATACAATGAGCAGTTCTTC
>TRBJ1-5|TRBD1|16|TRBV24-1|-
CATSDLDRISNQPQHF
TGTGCCACCAGTGATCTGGACAGGATTAGCAATCAGCCCCAGCATTTT
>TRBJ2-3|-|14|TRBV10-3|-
CAISNHPRTDTQYF
TGTGCCATCAGTAACCACCCGAGGACAGATACGCAGTATTTT
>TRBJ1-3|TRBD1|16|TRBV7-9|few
CASSLGDRVSGNTIYF
TGTGCCAGCAGCTTAGGGGACAGGGTTTCTGGAAACACCATATATTTT
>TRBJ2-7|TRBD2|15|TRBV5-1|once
CASSPLGLALGEQYF
TGCGCCAGCAGCCCCCTGGGACTAGCCCTTGGCGAGCAGTACTTC
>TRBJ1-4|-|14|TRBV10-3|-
CAISEGSGHEKLFF
TGTGCCATCAGTGAGGGGTCAGGTCATGAAAAACTGTTTTTT
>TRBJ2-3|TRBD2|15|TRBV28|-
CASRVGLVSADTQYF
TGTGCCAGCAGGGTAGGACTAGTAAGCGCAGATACGCAGTATTTT
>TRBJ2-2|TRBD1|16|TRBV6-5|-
CASSYSTGQGVRELFF
TGTGCCAGCAGTTATAGCACGGGACAGGGGGTGCGGGAGCTGTTTTTT
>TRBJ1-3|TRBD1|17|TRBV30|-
CAWRGGQGTGSGNTIYF
TGTGCCTGGAGGGGGGGTCAGGGGACAGGCTCTGGAAACACCATATATTTT
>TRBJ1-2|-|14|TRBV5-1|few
CASSRDTANYGYTF
TGCGCCAGCAGCCGGGACACAGCTAACTATGGCTACACCTTC
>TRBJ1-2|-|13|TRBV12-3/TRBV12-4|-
CASSFRQLHGYTF
TGTGCCAGCAGTTTCCGACAGCTACATGGCTACACCTTC
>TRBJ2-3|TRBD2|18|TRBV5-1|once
CASSPGLAGVLLTDTQYF
TGCGCCAGCAGCCCCGGACTAGCGGGAGTTTTACTGACAGATACGCAGTATTTT
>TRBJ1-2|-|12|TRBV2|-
CASSEVLLGYTF
TGTGCCAGCAGTGAGGTGTTACTTGGCTACACCTTC
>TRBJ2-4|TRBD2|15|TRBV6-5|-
CASSTGGGSKNIQYF
TGTGCCAGCAGTACGGGGGGGGGATCCAAAAACATTCAGTACTTC
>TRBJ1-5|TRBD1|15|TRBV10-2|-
CASSEIGTALQPQHF
TGCGCCAGCAGTGAGATCGGGACAGCTCTTCAGCCCCAGCATTTT
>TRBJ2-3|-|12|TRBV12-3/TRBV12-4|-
CASSFGRPWQYF
TGTGCCAGCAGTTTTGGGCGACCTTGGCAGTATTTT
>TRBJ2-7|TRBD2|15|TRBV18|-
CASSPPGGNSYEQYF
TGTGCCAGCTCACCACCGGGGGGGAACTCCTACGAGCAGTACTTC
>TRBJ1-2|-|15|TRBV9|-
CASSPSGASNYGYTF
TGTGCCAGCAGCCCCTCGGGAGCCTCTAACTATGGCTACACCTTC
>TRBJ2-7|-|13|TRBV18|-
CASSPTVSYEQYF
TGTGCCAGCTCACCTACAGTCTCCTACGAGCAGTACTTC
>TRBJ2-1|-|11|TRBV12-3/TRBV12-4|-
CASSLGTLPFF
TGTGCCAGCAGTTTGGGGACTCTTCCGTTCTTC
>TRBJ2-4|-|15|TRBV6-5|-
CASSPSQAAKNIQYF
TGTGCCAGCAGCCCAAGCCAGGCTGCCAAAAACATTCAGTACTTC
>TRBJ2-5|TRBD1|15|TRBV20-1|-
CSASDAGTGRETQYF
TGCAGTGCTAGTGATGCCGGGACAGGTCGAGAGACCCAGTACTTC
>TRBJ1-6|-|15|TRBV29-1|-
CSVRQAPDTSSPLHF
TGCAGCGTTCGACAGGCGCCGGATACGTCTTCACCCCTCCACTTT
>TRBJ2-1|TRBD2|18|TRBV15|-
CATSYGLAGGDSYNEQFF
TGTGCCACCAGCTACGGACTAGCGGGAGGCGACTCCTACAATGAGCAGTTCTTC